This T cell receptor beta chain was sequenced for a study of T cell clonotyping in hematopoietic cell transplantation. The CDR3 has 13 amino acids. Trimming took off 1 base at V and 12 bases at J, with 13 bases between the two ends. CDR1 and CDR2 from the germline V gene are SQVTM and ANQGSEA. Sequencing was performed with immunoSEQ multiplex PCR; in TCRdb, only in-frame clones are kept and a portion is missing. The sample yields about 5,300 clones, 26% seen once. Of note for this clone: Its antigen remains unknown.

Blood collection times were about day -28 and days 30, 100, 180 posttransplant. Study-wide results and caveats: No sorting was done, leaving CD4 and CD8 contributions mixed. Graft donor and pretransplant recipient Inverse Simpson Index values predicted broader posttransplant TCR diversity.

This chain connects TRBV29-1 to TRBJ1-6; D is unclear. Specimen: peripheral blood mononuclear cells, collected 180 days after allogeneic stem cell transplant. The receptor was derived from a male patient between 40 and 50 years old who had an allogeneic stem cell transplant from an unrelated donor, so the T cells may come from the graft donor. Some clones in this sample may be carry-over from other donors' samples. DNA for the CDR3: TGCAGCGTTGAAGTAATCATGGGAGGACCCCTCCACTTT. Translated, it gives CSVEVIMGGPLHF.